This record covers a single T cell receptor beta chain. What it recognizes is unknown. This CDR3 has 14 amino acids. CDR1 SQVTM and CDR2 ANQGSEA come from the germline V gene. V was trimmed by 7 bases and J by 2 bases, leaving 15 bases between them. This sample stems from a study of T-cell reconstitution after alpha-beta-depleted transplantation in children. Study outcomes and limitations: Once a year had passed after transplant, T-cell counts and diversity came mostly from newly produced T cells. Where alpha-beta T cells came from about two months after transplant was reportedly several hundred expanded graft clones.

For TCRbeta, the library was prepared with unique molecular identifiers. Each CDR3 protein is one row after TCRdb ran MiXCR on the PCR reads. The top ten hold roughly 27% of the sample, which has fewer than 550,000 distinct CDR3 sequences, about 16% seen once. This specimen was PBMCs, mostly from graft donor cells, taken 360 days after TCRalphabeta/CD19-depleted stem cell transplant. This receptor was taken from a boy younger than two who had a stem cell transplant for Wiskott-Aldrich syndrome, so the T cells may come from the graft donor. This sequence joins TRBV29-1 and TRBJ2-1; TRBD2 is a possible D gene (6 bases). Written as DNA, the CDR3 is TGCAGCGAGCTACTAGCAGCCCCCTACAATGAGCAGTTCTTC. This sequence encodes CSELLAAPYNEQFF.